This entry lists 14 T cell receptor beta chains sequenced from one sample in a study of T-cell reconstitution after alpha-beta-depleted transplantation in children. Preparation of the TCRbeta library involved a method that used unique molecular identifiers. One entry per CDR3 protein, called by TCRdb with MiXCR from the PCR reads. Of roughly 500,000 distinct CDR3 sequences in the sample, roughly an eighth were seen once. This material consisted of PBMCs from the stem cell graft donor, taken from the stem cell graft. The receptors stem from a human donor who donated a stem cell graft to a child with combined immunodeficiency.

This clonotype was recorded a few times. The CDR3 protein is CASSFVLSAGPYNEQFF. The DNA for the CDR3 is TGTGCCAGCAGCTTTGTATTATCTGCGGGGCCCTACAATGAGCAGTTCTTC. The V gene is TRBV7-9, the J gene TRBJ2-1; D is possibly TRBD2 (6 bases). The CDR3 extends over 17 amino acids. Trimming cost V 3 bases and J 2 bases, with 17 bases left between them. CDR1 and CDR2 (germline): SEHNR, FQNEAQ (reference sequence).

In its sample, this clonotype was seen many times. The chain couples TRBV5-6 to TRBJ2-5; 8 bases are shared with TRBD2. Germline values: CDR1 SGHDT, CDR2 YYEEEE. The CDR3 spans 16 residues. Germline trimming cut 4 bases from V and 3 bases from J; bases unmatched to any gene: 11. The CDR3 region is CASSPGLASRKETQYF. As DNA, the CDR3 is TGTGCCAGCAGCCCTGGACTAGCTAGTAGAAAAGAGACCCAGTACTTC.

The chain links TRBV24-1 to TRBJ1-2, with TRBD1 identical over 7 bases. The germline V gene has CDR1 KGHDR and CDR2 SFDVKD. Trimming at V came to 3 bases and at J to 2 bases, leaving 5 bases not matched to a gene. The CDR3 runs to 15 residues. The CDR3 region is CATSDGQEKNYGYTF. In DNA, the CDR3 is TGTGCCACCAGTGATGGACAGGAGAAGAACTATGGCTACACCTTC.

This clonotype occurred many times. The V gene is TRBV20-1, the J gene TRBJ2-7; tentatively, D is TRBD2 (5 bases). The CDR3 has 12 residues. V lost 6 bases, J lost 4 bases, and 13 bases lay in between. Germline assignment: CDR1 DFQATT and CDR2 SNEGSKA (reference sequence). The CDR3 protein is CSAHHGEYEQYF. The CDR3 bases are TGCAGTGCACACCACGGGGAATACGAGCAGTACTTC.

V gene TRBV25-1 combines with J gene TRBJ2-7, with D perhaps TRBD1 or TRBD2 (5 bases each). CDR3 length: 14 amino acids. Germline CDR1 is MGHDK and CDR2 is SYGVNS. Trimming took off 6 bases at V and 3 bases at J, with 15 bases between the two ends. CDR3 DNA: TGTGCCAGCAGCGAACGGGGACCGAACTACGAGCAGTACTTC. Its translation is CASSERGPNYEQYF.

Many counts were recorded for this clonotype. CDR3 nucleotide sequence: TGCAGTGCTAGGCATACTAGCGGGGGGATGTACGAGCAGTACTTC. Its protein product is CSARHTSGGMYEQYF. J is TRBJ2-7 and V is TRBV20-1; the match to TRBD2 covers 12 bases. The germline gives CDR1 DFQATT, CDR2 SNEGSKA (reference sequence). The CDR3 consists of 15 residues. V lost 3 bases, J lost 4 bases, and 7 bases stayed unmatched.

This clonotype occurred a few times. This chain connects TRBV10-3 to TRBJ1-4, with no clear D. The V gene's germline CDR1 is ENHRY and CDR2 SYGVKD. CDR3 length equals 17 residues. Deletions cut 2 bases from V and 7 bases from J, with 20 bases between. The CDR3 loop is CAISEPGPTEGGEKLFF. Here the CDR3 DNA reads TGTGCCATCAGTGAGCCCGGACCCACGGAGGGAGGTGAAAAACTGTTTTTT.

This clonotype has a count of ten or more. The chain joins TRBV25-1 to TRBJ2-5; no clear D gene. The V end lost 8 bases, the J end lost 5 bases, and 12 bases lay between the germline ends. In germline, CDR1 is MGHDK, CDR2 SYGVNS. The CDR3 covers 12 residues. For the CDR3, the DNA is TGTGCCAGCTCCCGCGATAGGGAGACCCAGTACTTC. Translation: CASSRDRETQYF.

This clonotype was recorded a few times. The V and J genes are TRBV18 and TRBJ2-7; D ambiguous. The V and J ends lost 3 bases and 2 bases respectively, with 11 bases between them. In germline, CDR1 is KGHSH, CDR2 LQKENI. The CDR3 runs 14 residues. For the CDR3, the DNA is TGTGCCAGCTCACCCGAGGACGGACCCTACGAGCAGTACTTC. Residues: CASSPEDGPYEQYF.

This chain links TRBV6-5 with TRBJ2-2; TRBD1 matches 7 bases. Per germline, CDR1 MNHEY and CDR2 SVGAGI. This CDR3 contains 17 residues. The ends lost 2 bases at V and 2 bases at J; junction bases unmatched: 8. The DNA for the CDR3 is TGTGCCAGCAGTTACCTTGGTGGGACAGACAACACCGGGGAGCTGTTTTTT. The encoded protein is CASSYLGGTDNTGELFF.

This clonotype was picked up many times. The rearrangement links TRBV20-1 to TRBJ2-4; D possibly corresponds to TRBD1 (5 bases). V lost 0 bases and J lost 6, with 12 bases in between. Germline V lookup: CDR1 DFQATT, CDR2 SNEGSKA (reference sequence). This CDR3 is built from 14 residues. Written as DNA, the CDR3 is TGCAGTGCTAGAGATCATCAGGGAACAAACATTCAGTACTTC. Its translation: CSARDHQGTNIQYF.

This clonotype occurred many times. The chain employs TRBV6-6 and TRBJ2-7; D is uncertain. Per germline, CDR1 MNHNY and CDR2 SVGAGI (reference sequence). The CDR3 totals 13 residues. Trimming removed 5 bases at V and 0 bases at J, with 8 bases between. The CDR3 is CASSNDPSYEQYF. CDR3 coding DNA: TGTGCCAGCAGTAACGACCCCTCCTACGAGCAGTACTTC.

This clonotype came up a few times. The rearrangement uses TRBV2 and TRBJ2-3, with D tentatively TRBD2 (5 bases). The CDR3 extends over 15 amino acids. Germline lookup yields CDR1 SNHLY and CDR2 FYNNEI. V was shortened by 1 base and J by 2 bases, with 10 bases between the two germline ends. The CDR3 nucleotides read TGTGCCAGCAGTGAAGAAGCGGCAGACACAGATACGCAGTATTTT. Translated: CASSEEAADTDTQYF.

The J gene is TRBJ2-1, the V gene TRBV7-2, with TRBD2 matching 9 bases. V lost 2 bases, J lost 9 bases, and 8 bases stayed unmatched. Germline V gives CDR1 SGHTA, CDR2 FQGNSA. The CDR3 totals 15 residues. CDR3 coding DNA: TGTGCCAGCAGCTTAAGGGGCGGGGGGGGCGCTGAGCAGTTCTTC. It is translated as CASSLRGGGGAEQFF.